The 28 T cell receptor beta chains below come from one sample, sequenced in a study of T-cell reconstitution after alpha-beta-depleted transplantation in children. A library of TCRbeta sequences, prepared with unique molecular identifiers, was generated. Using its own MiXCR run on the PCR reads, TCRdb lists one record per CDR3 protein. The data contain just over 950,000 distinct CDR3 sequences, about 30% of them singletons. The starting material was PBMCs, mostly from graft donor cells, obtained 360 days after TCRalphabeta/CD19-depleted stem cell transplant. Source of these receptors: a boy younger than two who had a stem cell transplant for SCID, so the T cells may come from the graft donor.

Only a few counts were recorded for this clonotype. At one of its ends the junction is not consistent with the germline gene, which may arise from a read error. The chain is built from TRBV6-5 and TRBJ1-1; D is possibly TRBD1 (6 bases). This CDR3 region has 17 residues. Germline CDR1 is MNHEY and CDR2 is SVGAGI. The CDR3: CASSYSLPGQGNAEAFF. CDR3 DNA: TGTGCCAGCAGTTACTCGTTGCCGGGGCAGGGGAACGCTGAAGCTTTCTTT.

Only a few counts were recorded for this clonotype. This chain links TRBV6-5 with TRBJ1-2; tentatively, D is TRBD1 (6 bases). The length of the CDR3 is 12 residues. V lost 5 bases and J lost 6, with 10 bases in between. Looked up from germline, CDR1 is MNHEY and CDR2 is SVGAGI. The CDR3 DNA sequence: TGTGCCAGCAGTCTCACAGGGCATGGCTACACCTTC. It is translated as CASSLTGHGYTF.

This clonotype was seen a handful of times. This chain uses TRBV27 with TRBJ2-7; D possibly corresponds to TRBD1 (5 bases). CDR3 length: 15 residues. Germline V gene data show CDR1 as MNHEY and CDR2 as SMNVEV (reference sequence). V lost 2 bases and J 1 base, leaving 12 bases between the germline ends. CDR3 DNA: TGTGCCAGCAGTTTAAGGGGTATTGGGTCCTACGAGCAGTACTTC. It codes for CASSLRGIGSYEQYF.

The CDR3 DNA is TGCAGCGTTTGGGTGGATGGGCAAGCTTTCTTT. It specifies CSVWVDGQAFF. The genes are TRBV29-1 and TRBJ1-1; D not certain. CDR3 length equals 11 residues. CDR1 SQVTM and CDR2 ANQGSEA come from the germline V gene. Trimming pared 5 bases from V and 9 bases from J, leaving 13 bases between. The full variable domain, in which reference TRBV29-1 and TRBJ1-1 provide the parts outside the CDR3, is SAVISQKPSRDICQRGTSLTIQCQVDSQVTMMFWYRQQPGQSLTLIATANQGSEATYESGFVIDKFPISRPNLTFSTLTVSNMSPEDSSIYLCSVWVDGQAFFGQGTRLTVV.

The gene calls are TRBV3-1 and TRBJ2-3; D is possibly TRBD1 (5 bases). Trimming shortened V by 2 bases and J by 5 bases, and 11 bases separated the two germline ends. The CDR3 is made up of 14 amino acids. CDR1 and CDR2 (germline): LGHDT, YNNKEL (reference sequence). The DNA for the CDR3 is TGTGCCAGCAGCCAACAAGTGGGGCGAGATACGCAGTATTTT. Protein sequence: CASSQQVGRDTQYF.

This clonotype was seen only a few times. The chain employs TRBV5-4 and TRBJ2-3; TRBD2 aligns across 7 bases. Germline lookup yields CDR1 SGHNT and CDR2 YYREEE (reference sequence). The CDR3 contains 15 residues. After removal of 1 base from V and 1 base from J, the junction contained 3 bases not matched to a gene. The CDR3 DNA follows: TGTGCCAGCAGCTTGAGACTAGCAGGCACAGATACGCAGTATTTT. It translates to CASSLRLAGTDTQYF.

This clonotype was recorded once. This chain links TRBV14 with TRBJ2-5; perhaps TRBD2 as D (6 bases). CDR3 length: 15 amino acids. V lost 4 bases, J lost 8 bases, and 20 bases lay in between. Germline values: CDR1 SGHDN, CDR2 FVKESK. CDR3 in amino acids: CASSRDSVAGSTQYF. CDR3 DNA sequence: TGTGCCAGCAGCCGAGACAGTGTCGCGGGGAGTACCCAGTACTTC.

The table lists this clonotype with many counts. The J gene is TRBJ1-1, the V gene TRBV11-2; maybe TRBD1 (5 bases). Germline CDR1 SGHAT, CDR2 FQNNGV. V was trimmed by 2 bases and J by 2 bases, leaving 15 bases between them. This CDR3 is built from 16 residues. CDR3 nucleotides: TGTGCCAGCAGCTTAAAAGGGACTCCTTACAACACTGAAGCTTTCTTT. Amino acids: CASSLKGTPYNTEAFF.

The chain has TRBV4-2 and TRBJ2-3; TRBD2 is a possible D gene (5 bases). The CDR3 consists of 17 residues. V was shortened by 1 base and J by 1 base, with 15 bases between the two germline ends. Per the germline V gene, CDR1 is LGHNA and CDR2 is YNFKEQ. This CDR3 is CASSQVFGELGTDTQYF. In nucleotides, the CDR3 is TGTGCCAGCAGCCAAGTGTTCGGGGAACTCGGCACAGATACGCAGTATTTT.

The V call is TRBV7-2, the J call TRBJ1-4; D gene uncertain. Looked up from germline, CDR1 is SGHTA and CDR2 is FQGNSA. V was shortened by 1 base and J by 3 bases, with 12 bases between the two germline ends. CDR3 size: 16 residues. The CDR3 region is CASSLGSGLPNEKLFF. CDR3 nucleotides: TGTGCCAGCAGCTTAGGAAGCGGACTACCTAATGAAAAACTGTTTTTT.

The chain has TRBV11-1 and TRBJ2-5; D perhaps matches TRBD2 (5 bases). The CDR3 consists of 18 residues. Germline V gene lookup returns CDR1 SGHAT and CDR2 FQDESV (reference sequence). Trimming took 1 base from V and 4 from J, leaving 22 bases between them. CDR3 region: CASSLGVDLLRVPETQYF. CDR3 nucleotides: TGTGCCAGCAGCTTAGGGGTCGACCTCCTGAGGGTGCCAGAGACCCAGTACTTC.

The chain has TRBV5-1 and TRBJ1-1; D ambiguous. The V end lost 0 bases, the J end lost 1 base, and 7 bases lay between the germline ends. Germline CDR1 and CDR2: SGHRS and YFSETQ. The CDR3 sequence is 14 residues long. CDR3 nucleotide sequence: TGCGCCAGCAGCTTGGCGACAACGAACACTGAAGCTTTCTTT. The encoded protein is CASSLATTNTEAFF.

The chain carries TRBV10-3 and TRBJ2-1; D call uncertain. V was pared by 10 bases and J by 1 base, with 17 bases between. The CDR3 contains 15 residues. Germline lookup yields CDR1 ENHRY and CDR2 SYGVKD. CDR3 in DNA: TGTGCCACCGAGTCCCAAACAAATTCCTACAATGAGCAGTTCTTC. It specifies CATESQTNSYNEQFF.

The CDR3 region is CSAPQGGASGNTIYF. CDR3 sequence (DNA): TGCAGTGCTCCCCAGGGGGGCGCCTCTGGAAACACCATATATTTT. The rearrangement uses TRBV20-1 and TRBJ1-3; 7 bases align to TRBD1. Germline CDR1 DFQATT, CDR2 SNEGSKA (reference sequence). V trimming: 5 bases; J trimming: 0 bases; junction bases outside the gene matches: 7. This CDR3 spans 15 amino acids.

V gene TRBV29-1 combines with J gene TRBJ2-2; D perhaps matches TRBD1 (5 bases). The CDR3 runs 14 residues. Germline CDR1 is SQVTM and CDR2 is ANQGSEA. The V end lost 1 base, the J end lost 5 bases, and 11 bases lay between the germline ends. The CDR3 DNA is TGCAGCGTTGAAGGTGGCAGGGATACCGGGGAGCTGTTTTTT. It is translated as CSVEGGRDTGELFF.

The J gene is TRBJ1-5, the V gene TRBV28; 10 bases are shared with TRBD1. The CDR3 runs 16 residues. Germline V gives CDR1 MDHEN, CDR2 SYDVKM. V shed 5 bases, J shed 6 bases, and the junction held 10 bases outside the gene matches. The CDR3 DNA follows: TGTGCCAGCAGTCCTTCGCCCGGACAGGGGGGTCAGCCCCAGCATTTT. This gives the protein CASSPSPGQGGQPQHF.

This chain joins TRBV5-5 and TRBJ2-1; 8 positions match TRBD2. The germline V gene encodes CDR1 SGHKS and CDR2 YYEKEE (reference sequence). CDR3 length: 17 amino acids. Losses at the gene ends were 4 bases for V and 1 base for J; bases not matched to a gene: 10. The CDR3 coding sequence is TGTGCCAGCAGCCAATCCAGCGGGGGCCATTCCTACAATGAGCAGTTCTTC. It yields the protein CASSQSSGGHSYNEQFF.

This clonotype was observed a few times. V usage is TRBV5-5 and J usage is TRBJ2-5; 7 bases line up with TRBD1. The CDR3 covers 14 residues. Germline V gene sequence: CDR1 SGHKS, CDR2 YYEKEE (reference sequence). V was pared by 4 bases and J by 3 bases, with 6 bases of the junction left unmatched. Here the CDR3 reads CASSPTDREETQYF. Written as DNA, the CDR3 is TGTGCCAGCAGCCCTACCGACAGGGAAGAGACCCAGTACTTC.

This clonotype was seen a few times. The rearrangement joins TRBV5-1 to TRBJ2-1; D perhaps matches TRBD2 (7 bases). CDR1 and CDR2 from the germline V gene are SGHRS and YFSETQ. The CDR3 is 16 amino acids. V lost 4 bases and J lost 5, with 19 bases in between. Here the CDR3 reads CASSVLGGGINNEQFF. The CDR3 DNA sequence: TGCGCCAGCAGCGTTTTAGGGGGGGGAATAAACAATGAGCAGTTCTTC.

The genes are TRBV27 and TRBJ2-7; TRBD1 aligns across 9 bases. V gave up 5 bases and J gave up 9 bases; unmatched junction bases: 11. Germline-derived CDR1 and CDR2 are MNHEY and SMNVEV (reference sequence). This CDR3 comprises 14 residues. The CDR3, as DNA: TGTGCCAGCAGTCCGGGACAGGGACCGTGGGGGCAGTACTTC. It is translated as CASSPGQGPWGQYF.

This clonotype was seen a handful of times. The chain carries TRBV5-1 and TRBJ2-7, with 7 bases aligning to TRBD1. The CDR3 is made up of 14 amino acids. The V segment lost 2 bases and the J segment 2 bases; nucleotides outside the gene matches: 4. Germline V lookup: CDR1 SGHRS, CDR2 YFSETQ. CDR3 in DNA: TGCGCCAGCAGCTTCACAGGGGCCCCCTACGAGCAGTACTTC. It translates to CASSFTGAPYEQYF.

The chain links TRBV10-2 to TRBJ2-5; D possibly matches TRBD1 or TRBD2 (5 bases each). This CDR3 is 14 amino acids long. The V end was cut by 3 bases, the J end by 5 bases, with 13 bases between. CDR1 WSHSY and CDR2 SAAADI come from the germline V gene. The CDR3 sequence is CASSDYGWGETQYF. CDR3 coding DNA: TGCGCCAGCAGTGACTACGGGTGGGGGGAGACCCAGTACTTC.

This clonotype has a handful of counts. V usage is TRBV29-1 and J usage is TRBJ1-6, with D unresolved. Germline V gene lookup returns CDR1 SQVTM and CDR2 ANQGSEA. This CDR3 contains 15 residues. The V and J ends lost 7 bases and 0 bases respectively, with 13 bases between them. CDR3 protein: CSAKGRSSYNSPLHF. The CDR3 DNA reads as TGCAGCGCCAAGGGCCGGAGCTCCTATAATTCACCCCTCCACTTT.

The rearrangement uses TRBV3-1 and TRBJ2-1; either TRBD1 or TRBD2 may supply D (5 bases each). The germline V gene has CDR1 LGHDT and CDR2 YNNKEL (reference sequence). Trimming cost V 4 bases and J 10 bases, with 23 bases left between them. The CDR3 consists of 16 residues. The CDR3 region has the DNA TGTGCCAGCAGCCTCCAATTCGGGACCTGGACTGAGGAGCAGTTCTTC. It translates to CASSLQFGTWTEEQFF.

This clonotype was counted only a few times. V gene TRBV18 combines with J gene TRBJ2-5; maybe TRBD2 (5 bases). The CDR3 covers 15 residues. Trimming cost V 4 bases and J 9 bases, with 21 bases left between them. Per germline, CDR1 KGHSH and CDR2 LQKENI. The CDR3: CASSLFNTLEVAQYF. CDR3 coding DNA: TGTGCCAGCTCACTATTCAACACACTGGAGGTGGCCCAGTACTTC.

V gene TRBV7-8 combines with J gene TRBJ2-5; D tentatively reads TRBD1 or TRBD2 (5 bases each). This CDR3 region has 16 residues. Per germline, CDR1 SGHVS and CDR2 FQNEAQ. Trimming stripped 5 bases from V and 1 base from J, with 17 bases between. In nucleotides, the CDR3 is TGTGCCAGCAGCCTTCCCGGATGGGGGTCCCAAGAGACCCAGTACTTC. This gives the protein CASSLPGWGSQETQYF.

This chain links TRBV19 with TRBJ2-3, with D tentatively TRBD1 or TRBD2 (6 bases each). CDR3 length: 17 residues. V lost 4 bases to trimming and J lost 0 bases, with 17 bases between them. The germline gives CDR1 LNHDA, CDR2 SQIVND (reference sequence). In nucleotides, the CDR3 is TGTGCCAGTAGTAACCCCCGGGGGCTTTCTAGCACAGATACGCAGTATTTT. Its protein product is CASSNPRGLSSTDTQYF.

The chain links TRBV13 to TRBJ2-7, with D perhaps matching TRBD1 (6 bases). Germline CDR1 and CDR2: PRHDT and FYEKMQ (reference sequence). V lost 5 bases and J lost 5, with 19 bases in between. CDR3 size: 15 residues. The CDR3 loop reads CASSPRQGPLDEQYF. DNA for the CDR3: TGTGCCAGCAGCCCCCGGCAGGGGCCCCTTGACGAGCAGTACTTC.